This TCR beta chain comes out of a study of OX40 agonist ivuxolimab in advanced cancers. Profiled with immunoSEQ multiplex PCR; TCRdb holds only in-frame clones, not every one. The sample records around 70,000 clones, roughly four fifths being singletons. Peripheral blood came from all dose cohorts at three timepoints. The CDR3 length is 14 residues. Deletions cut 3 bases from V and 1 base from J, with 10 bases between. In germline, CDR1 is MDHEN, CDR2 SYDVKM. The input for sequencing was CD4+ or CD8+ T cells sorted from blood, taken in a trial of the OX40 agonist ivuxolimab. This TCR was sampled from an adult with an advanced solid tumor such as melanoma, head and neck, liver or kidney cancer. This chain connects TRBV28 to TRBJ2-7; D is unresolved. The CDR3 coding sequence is TGTGCCAGCAGTTTTCAAGGAGTATCCTACGAGCAGTACTTC. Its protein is CASSFQGVSYEQYF. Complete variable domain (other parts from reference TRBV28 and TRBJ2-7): DVKVTQSSRYLVKRTGEKVFLECVQDMDHENMFWYRQDPGLGLRLIYFSYDVKMKEKGDIPEGYSVSREKKERFSLILESASTNQTSMYLCASSFQGVSYEQYFGPGTRLTVT.